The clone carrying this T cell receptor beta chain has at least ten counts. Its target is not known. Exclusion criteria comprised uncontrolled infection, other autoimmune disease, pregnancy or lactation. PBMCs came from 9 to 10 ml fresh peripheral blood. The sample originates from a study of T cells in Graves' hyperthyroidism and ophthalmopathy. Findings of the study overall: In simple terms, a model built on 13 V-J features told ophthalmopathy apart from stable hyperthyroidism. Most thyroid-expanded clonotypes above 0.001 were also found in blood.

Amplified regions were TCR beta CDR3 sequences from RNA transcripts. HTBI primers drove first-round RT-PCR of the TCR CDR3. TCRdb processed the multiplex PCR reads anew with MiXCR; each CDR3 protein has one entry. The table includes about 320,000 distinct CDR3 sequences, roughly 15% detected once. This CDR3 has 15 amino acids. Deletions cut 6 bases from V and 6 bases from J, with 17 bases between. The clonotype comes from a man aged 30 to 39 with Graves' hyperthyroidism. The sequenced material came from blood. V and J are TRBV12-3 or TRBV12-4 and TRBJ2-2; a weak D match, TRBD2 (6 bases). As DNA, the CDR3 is TGTGCCAGCAGAGGTGGAAGCGGGTGGGCCGGGGAGCTGTTTTTT. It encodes CASRGGSGWAGELFF.